Shown below are 32 T cell receptor beta chains from a single sample sequenced in a study of beta chain features in type 1 diabetes. The authors reverse transcribed all of the isolated RNA, so sequencing captured expressed TCRB transcripts. Measured with immunoSEQ multiplex PCR; TCRdb has only the in-frame clones, and not every one. Among about 360,000 clones listed, around an eighth were seen once. The sequencing sample was made of naive CD4+ T cells from blood. The receptors were sampled from a man between 18 and 29 years old in good health.

This clone was detected a few times. This chain links TRBV18 with TRBJ1-1; D is unclear. The ends were cut back, 2 bases at V and 1 base at J, with 8 bases in the middle. This CDR3 is built from 14 residues. Germline lookup yields CDR1 KGHSH and CDR2 LQKENI. The CDR3 coding sequence is TGTGCCAGCTCACCAGGGCTGGGGAACACTGAAGCTTTCTTT. This sequence encodes CASSPGLGNTEAFF.

This clone came up a few times. The chain uses TRBV7-2 and TRBJ2-5, with TRBD2 as a possible D gene (5 bases). V gave up 0 bases and J gave up 7 bases, with 15 bases separating them. This CDR3 spans 15 amino acids. Looked up from germline, CDR1 is SGHTA and CDR2 is FQGNSA. Written as DNA, the CDR3 is TGTGCCAGCAGCTTAGCTCGGGGAAGGCCGGGGACCCAGTACTTC. Its translation: CASSLARGRPGTQYF.

The J gene is TRBJ2-1, the V gene TRBV9, with D perhaps TRBD2 (6 bases). This CDR3 is 15 amino acids long. The V gene lost 0 bases and the J gene lost 9 bases, with 16 bases spanning the gap. Per germline, CDR1 SGDLS and CDR2 YYNGEE. CDR3 sequence (DNA): TGTGCCAGCAGCGTAGCCCAACGACTAGTGACTGAGCAGTTCTTC. Its protein product is CASSVAQRLVTEQFF.

The chain has TRBV9 and TRBJ2-6; 7 nucleotides align to TRBD1. Germline lookup yields CDR1 SGDLS and CDR2 YYNGEE. The CDR3 is 17 amino acids. Losses at the gene ends were 3 bases for V and 4 bases for J; bases not matched to a gene: 10. In nucleotides, the CDR3 is TGTGCCAGCAGCGGACGGACCGGGACAGCAGGGGCCAACGTCCTGACTTTC. This codes for CASSGRTGTAGANVLTF.

V and J are TRBV7-2 and TRBJ1-2; a possible D gene is TRBD1 (6 bases). From germline, CDR1 is SGHTA and CDR2 FQGNSA. The CDR3 loop spans 16 amino acids. Trimming cost V 1 base and J 10 bases, with 22 bases left between them. The CDR3 sequence is CASSLDLTGQSHDYTF. CDR3 nucleotides: TGTGCCAGCAGCTTAGATCTGACAGGACAGTCGCACGACTACACCTTC. The complete variable domain, with remaining parts taken from reference TRBV7-2 and TRBJ1-2, reads GAGVSQSPSNKVTEKGKDVELRCDPISGHTALYWYRQSLGQGLEFLIYFQGNSAPDKSGLPSDRFSAERTGGSVSTLTIQRTQQEDSAVYLCASSLDLTGQSHDYTFGSGTRLTVV.

The J gene is TRBJ2-7, the V gene TRBV5-1; 9 bases are a match to TRBD1. The junction had 4 bases not matched to a gene; V was cut back by 0 bases and J by 3 bases. Per germline, CDR1 SGHRS and CDR2 YFSETQ. This CDR3 spans 15 amino acids. This chain's CDR3 is CASSLAGTGNYEQYF. The CDR3 DNA sequence: TGCGCCAGCAGCTTGGCCGGGACAGGGAACTACGAGCAGTACTTC.

V usage is TRBV28 and J usage is TRBJ1-1; 8 bases line up with TRBD1. There are 14 residues in the CDR3. Germline values: CDR1 MDHEN, CDR2 SYDVKM. J lost 2 bases, V lost 7 bases, and 6 bases had no gene match. The CDR3 coding sequence is TGTGCCAGCACCCGGACAGGGTTAAACACTGAAGCTTTCTTT. The encoded protein is CASTRTGLNTEAFF.

The CDR3 DNA is TGTGCCAGCAGTGACAGGGGATCCTACGAGCAGTACTTC. It encodes CASSDRGSYEQYF. This sequence joins TRBV5-4 and TRBJ2-7; TRBD1 matches 8 bases. The trim removed 5 bases at V and 1 base at J, leaving 2 bases unmatched. Germline V gene lookup returns CDR1 SGHNT and CDR2 YYREEE (reference sequence). The CDR3 has 13 amino acids.

In this sample, this clone turned up a few times. The CDR3 DNA reads TGCGCCAGCAGCCGCGCGGGGGGAACTAATGAAAAACTGTTTTTT. Translated: CASSRAGGTNEKLFF. The V gene is TRBV5-1, the J gene TRBJ1-4; perhaps TRBD1 as D (5 bases). The CDR3 covers 15 residues. The germline gives CDR1 SGHRS, CDR2 YFSETQ. V gave up 4 bases and J gave up 1 base, with 11 bases separating them.

The CDR3 DNA is TGTGCCAGCAGCCGGACAGGGTTTGAAAAACTGTTTTTT. Amino acids: CASSRTGFEKLFF. This chain joins TRBV2 and TRBJ1-4, with 8 positions matching TRBD1. The CDR3 contains 13 residues. V lost 6 bases, J lost 7 bases, and 4 bases stayed unmatched. CDR1 is SNHLY, CDR2 FYNNEI, per germline.

The chain carries TRBV7-2 and TRBJ2-7; tentative D call: TRBD2 (6 bases). CDR1 SGHTA and CDR2 FQGNSA come from the germline V gene. CDR3 length equals 14 residues. V gave up 5 bases and J gave up 2 bases, with 13 bases separating them. Here the CDR3 reads CASSPGTVTYEQYF. CDR3 nucleotides: TGTGCCAGCAGCCCTGGGACTGTCACCTACGAGCAGTACTTC.

This clone appeared a few times. The CDR3 region is CASSPSDGITEAFF. CDR3 nucleotide sequence: TGTGCCAGCTCACCCTCGGACGGGATCACTGAAGCTTTCTTT. The chain links TRBV18 to TRBJ1-1, with no clear D. The CDR3 contains 14 residues. V was shortened by 3 bases and J by 4 bases, with 12 bases between the two germline ends. CDR1 is KGHSH and CDR2 is LQKENI in the germline V gene.

There are a few counts of this clone. This chain connects TRBV4-2 to TRBJ2-3, with D possibly being TRBD1 (7 bases). Germline V gene lookup returns CDR1 LGHNA and CDR2 YNFKEQ. The CDR3 extends over 17 amino acids. The V end lost 2 bases, the J end lost 2 bases, and 17 bases lay between the germline ends. CDR3 sequence: CASSQLITGEDTDTQYF. CDR3 sequence (DNA): TGTGCCAGCAGCCAACTGATAACAGGGGAGGACACAGATACGCAGTATTTT.

The chain uses TRBV6-5 and TRBJ1-1; D not certain. Germline V gene data show CDR1 as MNHEY and CDR2 as SVGAGI. Trimming pared 0 bases from V and 0 bases from J, leaving 8 bases between. CDR3 length: 15 residues. CDR3 nucleotide sequence: TGTGCCAGCAGTTACTCGGCGACACTGAACACTGAAGCTTTCTTT. Protein product: CASSYSATLNTEAFF.

V gene TRBV7-3 combines with J gene TRBJ2-1; weak D call: TRBD1 (6 bases). Germline loops: CDR1 SGHTA, CDR2 FQGTGA. V was clipped by 5 bases and J by 7 bases, with 18 bases between them. The CDR3 spans 15 residues. The CDR3 DNA reads TGTGCCAGCAGCCTCCACCAGGGGTACGGGAATGAGCAGTTCTTC. Its translation is CASSLHQGYGNEQFF. The variable domain in full, completed from reference TRBV7-3 and TRBJ2-1, reads GAGVSQTPSNKVTEKGKYVELRCDPISGHTALYWYRQSLGQGPEFLIYFQGTGAADDSGLPNDRFFAVRPEGSVSTLKIQRTERGDSAVYLCASSLHQGYGNEQFFGPGTRLTVL.

The chain carries TRBV7-2 and TRBJ2-1, with TRBD1 matching over 9 bases. This CDR3 is built from 15 residues. Germline CDR1 reads SGHTA; CDR2 reads FQGNSA. V was clipped by 5 bases and J by 8 bases; unmatched bases: 10. CDR3 DNA: TGTGCCAGCAGCGAATTACAGGGGGCCCGAGATGAGCAGTTCTTC. It encodes CASSELQGARDEQFF.

This clone has just a few counts. This chain joins TRBV19 and TRBJ2-7, with 10 bases matching TRBD1. Germline CDR1 reads LNHDA; CDR2 reads SQIVND (reference sequence). Trimming at V came to 5 bases and at J to 6 bases, leaving 19 bases not matched to a gene. The CDR3 runs to 18 residues. DNA of the CDR3: TGTGCCAGTAGTCCCCACCCTATATGGGGGGACAGGGGAACCGAGCAGTACTTC. Translation: CASSPHPIWGDRGTEQYF.

The chain links TRBV7-9 to TRBJ1-2; 7 bases match TRBD1. Losses at the gene ends were 4 bases for V and 8 bases for J; bases not matched to a gene: 7. CDR1 SEHNR and CDR2 FQNEAQ come from the germline V gene (reference sequence). The CDR3 runs 13 residues. CDR3 sequence (DNA): TGTGCCAGCAGCTCTCAGGGGGGTAGAGGCTACACCTTC. It specifies CASSSQGGRGYTF. The entire variable domain, with the rest obtained from reference TRBV7-9 and TRBJ1-2, is as follows: DTGVSQNPRHKITKRGQNVTFRCDPISEHNRLYWYRQTLGQGPEFLTYFQNEAQLEKSRLLSDRFSAERPKGSFSTLEIQRTEQGDSAMYLCASSSQGGRGYTFGSGTRLTVV.

The chain joins TRBV12-5 to TRBJ2-5, with no clear D. The CDR3 runs 13 residues. Trimming stripped 1 base from V and 5 bases from J, with 8 bases between. Germline CDR1 LGHNT, CDR2 FRNRAP. CDR3 amino acids: CASGLGSPETQYF. CDR3 DNA: TGTGCTAGTGGTTTGGGCAGTCCTGAGACCCAGTACTTC.

The rearrangement links TRBV6-5 to TRBJ2-1; 15 positions agree with TRBD2. The CDR3 runs 15 residues. V trimming: 7 bases; J trimming: 8 bases; junction bases outside the gene matches: 6. Germline CDR1 MNHEY, CDR2 SVGAGI. DNA of the CDR3: TGTGCCAGCACTCCTGGACTAGCGGGAGGGGATGAGCAGTTCTTC. Translated: CASTPGLAGGDEQFF.

The CDR3 reads CAITETGGSYEQYF. In DNA form, the CDR3 reads TGTGCCATCACCGAAACAGGGGGCTCCTACGAGCAGTACTTC. The chain links TRBV10-3 to TRBJ2-7; 8 bases map to TRBD1. The CDR3 is made up of 14 amino acids. With V trimmed by 7 bases and J by 0 bases, 5 bases remained unmatched. The germline CDR1 and CDR2 sequences are ENHRY and SYGVKD.

The chain carries TRBV9 and TRBJ2-3, with 13 bases identical to TRBD2. The ends lost 0 bases at V and 1 base at J; junction bases unmatched: 11. There are 20 residues in the CDR3. Germline CDR1 is SGDLS and CDR2 is YYNGEE. CDR3 nucleotide sequence: TGTGCCAGCAGCGTAGGGACTAGCGGGAGATACCGAATGGGCACAGATACGCAGTATTTT. Protein sequence: CASSVGTSGRYRMGTDTQYF.

This clone was recorded a few times. V usage is TRBV9 and J usage is TRBJ2-3, with 10 positions matching TRBD1. From germline, CDR1 is SGDLS and CDR2 YYNGEE. The CDR3 length is 15 residues. Trimming at V came to 5 bases and at J to 4 bases, leaving 7 bases not matched to a gene. The CDR3 here is CASRRTGGNSDTQYF. As DNA, the CDR3 is TGTGCCAGCAGACGGACAGGGGGTAATTCAGATACGCAGTATTTT.

The chain is built from TRBV18 and TRBJ1-2, with 7 nucleotides matching TRBD1. V lost 6 bases to trimming and J lost 8 bases; unmatched junction nucleotides: 9. CDR3 length: 13 residues. Germline CDR1 KGHSH, CDR2 LQKENI. This CDR3 reads CASSDGTAIGYTF. The CDR3 DNA reads as TGTGCCAGCTCCGACGGGACAGCTATCGGCTACACCTTC.

This clone showed up just a few times. V and J are TRBV7-2 and TRBJ2-3; 7 bases fit TRBD2. Trimming cost V 2 bases and J 3 bases; bases outside gene matches: 2. The CDR3 runs to 14 residues. In germline, CDR1 is SGHTA, CDR2 FQGNSA. In DNA, the CDR3 is TGTGCCAGCAGCTTATCCGGGAGGACAGATACGCAGTATTTT. Its translation is CASSLSGRTDTQYF. The full variable domain, its missing parts supplied by reference TRBV7-2 and TRBJ2-3, is GAGVSQSPSNKVTEKGKDVELRCDPISGHTALYWYRQSLGQGLEFLIYFQGNSAPDKSGLPSDRFSAERTGGSVSTLTIQRTQQEDSAVYLCASSLSGRTDTQYFGPGTRLTVL.

The genes are TRBV28 and TRBJ1-5, with D tentatively TRBD1 (6 bases). Germline V CDR1 and CDR2: MDHEN, SYDVKM. The CDR3 is made up of 13 amino acids. Trimming stripped 3 bases from V and 6 bases from J, with 9 bases between. The CDR3 region is CASSFQGLQPQHF. In nucleotides, the CDR3 is TGTGCCAGCAGTTTTCAGGGGCTTCAGCCCCAGCATTTT.

The sample holds a few counts of this clone. The genes are TRBV2 and TRBJ2-3; TRBD1 agrees at 9 bases. V lost 1 base, J lost 4 bases, and 3 bases stayed unmatched. The germline gives CDR1 SNHLY, CDR2 FYNNEI. This CDR3 contains 15 residues. CDR3: CASSEVQGAADTQYF. The CDR3 DNA reads as TGTGCCAGCAGTGAAGTACAGGGGGCGGCAGATACGCAGTATTTT.

The chain couples TRBV29-1 to TRBJ1-1; no definite D call. The germline V gene encodes CDR1 SQVTM and CDR2 ANQGSEA. The CDR3 loop spans 13 amino acids. V lost 2 bases and J lost 1, with 8 bases in between. CDR3 sequence reads: CSVELQENTEAFF. CDR3 in DNA: TGCAGCGTTGAATTGCAGGAGAACACTGAAGCTTTCTTT.

This clone has just a few counts. V and J are TRBV30 and TRBJ2-3; weak D call: TRBD1 (5 bases). Germline CDR1 and CDR2: GTSNPN and SVGIG (reference sequence). The V end was cut by 5 bases, the J end by 1 base, with 13 bases between. The CDR3 totals 14 residues. In nucleotides, the CDR3 is TGTGCCTGGGCATTAGGGGCGGGCACAGATACGCAGTATTTT. Translation: CAWALGAGTDTQYF. Drawing the rest from reference TRBV30 and TRBJ2-3, the complete variable domain is SQTIHQWPATLVQPVGSPLSLECTVEGTSNPNLYWYRQAAGRGLQLLFYSVGIGQISSEVPQNLSASRPQDRQFILSSKKLLLSDSGFYLCAWALGAGTDTQYFGPGTRLTVL.

In this sample, this clone turned up a few times. J is TRBJ2-5 and V is TRBV18; 10 bases agree with TRBD2. This CDR3 region has 14 residues. Germline V CDR1 and CDR2: KGHSH, LQKENI. Trimming at V came to 6 bases and at J to 3 bases, leaving 4 bases not matched to a gene. The chain's CDR3 is CASSRAGGEETQYF. As DNA, the CDR3 is TGTGCCAGCTCCCGAGCGGGAGGGGAAGAGACCCAGTACTTC.

V is TRBV27 and J is TRBJ2-4, with D perhaps TRBD1 (6 bases). Trimming shortened V by 3 bases and J by 5 bases, and 17 bases separated the two germline ends. This CDR3 comprises 16 residues. Germline-derived CDR1 and CDR2 are MNHEY and SMNVEV (reference sequence). CDR3 protein: CASSFHPPRTENIQYF. CDR3 DNA: TGTGCCAGCAGTTTCCACCCTCCCCGGACAGAAAACATTCAGTACTTC.

The gene calls are TRBV18 and TRBJ2-7, with D tentatively TRBD1 (5 bases). Germline lookup yields CDR1 KGHSH and CDR2 LQKENI. The ends were cut back, 2 bases at V and 4 bases at J, with 12 bases in the middle. The length of the CDR3 is 14 residues. The DNA for the CDR3 is TGTGCCAGCTCACCATCGCCAGGGCCATACGAGCAGTACTTC. It specifies CASSPSPGPYEQYF.